This record looks at one T cell receptor (beta chain) sequence and its context. This record belongs to a study of shared clonotypes between healthy human individuals. The data were produced by immunoSEQ multiplex PCR, yet TCRdb's version contains in-frame clones alone and is incomplete. The sample contains 330,000 or so clones, about 74% of which appear only once. Per the germline V gene, CDR1 is SGDLS and CDR2 is YYNGEE. The CDR3 is 13 residues long. V dropped 4 bases and J dropped 1 base, with 3 bases sitting between them. This sequence joins TRBV9 and TRBJ2-6; unclear D gene. The sequenced sample consisted of memory CD4+ T cells sorted from blood. Subset denoted: CD45RA-negative fraction. This sequence originates from a man aged 30 to 45 in good health. The CDR3 nucleotides are TGTGCCAGCAGCAGGTCTGGGGCCAACGTCCTGACTTTC. It specifies CASSRSGANVLTF.